This TCR beta chain was identified during a study of blood T cell repertoires in COVID-19. Looking at the study overall: From the United States, Italy and Spain came samples of acute and convalescent COVID-19. Nucleic acid was either cDNA or gDNA, and it came from T cells, B-cell-depleted T cells, or PBMCs.

In the source study's methods: Reference gene primers were amplified, and this amplification served to estimate nucleated cell counts. TCRdb's table, derived via immunoSEQ multiplex PCR, lists solely in-frame clones and lacks some. The DNA gave D and trimming, while V, J and clone size come from that table. The sample comprises 200,000 to 250,000 clones, around 80% of which are singletons, and roughly 5% rests with the top ten. Germline CDR1 is SGHTA and CDR2 is FQGTGA. The CDR3 has 13 residues. V lost 1 base and J 6 bases, leaving 10 bases between the germline ends. What was sequenced was peripheral blood. The chain joins TRBV7-3 to TRBJ2-7; no clear D gene. This TCR came from a woman aged 55 to 70 who had recovered from COVID-19. The CDR3 here is CASSLNLGSEQYF. In DNA form, the CDR3 reads TGTGCCAGCAGCTTAAACCTCGGTAGCGAGCAGTACTTC.